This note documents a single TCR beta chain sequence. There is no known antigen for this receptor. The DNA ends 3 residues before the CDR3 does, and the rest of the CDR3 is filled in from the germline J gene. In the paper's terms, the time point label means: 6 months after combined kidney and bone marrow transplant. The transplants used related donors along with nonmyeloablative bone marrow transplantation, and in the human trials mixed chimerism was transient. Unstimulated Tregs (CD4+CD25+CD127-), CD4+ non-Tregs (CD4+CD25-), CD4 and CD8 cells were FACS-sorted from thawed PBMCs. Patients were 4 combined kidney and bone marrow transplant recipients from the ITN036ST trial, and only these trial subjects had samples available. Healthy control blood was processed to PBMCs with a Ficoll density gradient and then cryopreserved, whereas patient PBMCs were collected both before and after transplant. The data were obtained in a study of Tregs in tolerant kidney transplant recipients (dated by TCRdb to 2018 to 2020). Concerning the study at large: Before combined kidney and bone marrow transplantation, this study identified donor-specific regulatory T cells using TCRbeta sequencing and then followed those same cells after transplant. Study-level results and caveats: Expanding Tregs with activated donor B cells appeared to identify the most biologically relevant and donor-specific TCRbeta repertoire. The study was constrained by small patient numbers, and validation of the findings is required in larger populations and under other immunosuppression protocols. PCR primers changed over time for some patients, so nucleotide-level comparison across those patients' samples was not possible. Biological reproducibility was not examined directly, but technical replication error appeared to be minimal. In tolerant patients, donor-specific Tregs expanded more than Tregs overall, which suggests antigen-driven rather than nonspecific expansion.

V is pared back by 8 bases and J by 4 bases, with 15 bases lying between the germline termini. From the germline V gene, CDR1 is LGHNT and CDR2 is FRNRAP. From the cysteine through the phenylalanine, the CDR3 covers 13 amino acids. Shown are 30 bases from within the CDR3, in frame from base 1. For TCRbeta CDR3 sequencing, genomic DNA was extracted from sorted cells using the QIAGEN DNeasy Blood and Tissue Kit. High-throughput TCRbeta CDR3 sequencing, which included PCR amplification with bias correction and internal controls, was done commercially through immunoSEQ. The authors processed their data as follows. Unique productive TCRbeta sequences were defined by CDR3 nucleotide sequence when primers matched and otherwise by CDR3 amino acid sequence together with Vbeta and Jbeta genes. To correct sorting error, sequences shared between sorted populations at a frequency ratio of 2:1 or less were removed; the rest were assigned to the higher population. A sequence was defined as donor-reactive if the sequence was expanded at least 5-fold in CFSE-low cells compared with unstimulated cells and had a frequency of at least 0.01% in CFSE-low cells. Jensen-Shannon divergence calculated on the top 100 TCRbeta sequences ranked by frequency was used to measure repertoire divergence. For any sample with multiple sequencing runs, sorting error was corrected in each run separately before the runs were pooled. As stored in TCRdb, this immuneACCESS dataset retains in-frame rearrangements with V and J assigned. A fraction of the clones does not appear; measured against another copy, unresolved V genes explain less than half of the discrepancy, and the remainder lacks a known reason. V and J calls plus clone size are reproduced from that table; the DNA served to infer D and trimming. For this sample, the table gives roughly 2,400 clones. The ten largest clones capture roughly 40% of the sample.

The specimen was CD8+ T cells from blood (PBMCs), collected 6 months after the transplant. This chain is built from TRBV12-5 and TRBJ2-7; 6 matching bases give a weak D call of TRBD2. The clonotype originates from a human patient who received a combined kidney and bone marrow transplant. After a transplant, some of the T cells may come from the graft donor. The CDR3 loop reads CASRDGLKYEQYF. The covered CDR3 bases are TGTGCTAGTCGGGACGGACTAAAGTACGAG.